The 9 T cell receptor beta chains listed next were all sequenced from one sample in a study of blood T cell repertoires in COVID-19. Clones were read by immunoSEQ multiplex PCR, and TCRdb kept only the in-frame ones, dropping some. The table includes approximately 300,000 clones, about 93% detected once. Sequenced: peripheral blood. Every receptor here comes from a woman aged 30 to 39 with COVID-19, enrolled during active disease.

The V call is TRBV3-1 (or the pseudogene TRBV3-2), the J call TRBJ2-5; D perhaps matches TRBD2 (5 bases). Germline loops: CDR1 LGHDT, CDR2 YNNKEL (reference sequence). CDR3 length: 13 amino acids. Trimming took off 6 bases at V and 5 bases at J, with 13 bases between the two ends. Here the CDR3 DNA reads TGTGCCAGCAGTTTTACTAGGGATGAGACCCAGTACTTC. Translating it yields CASSFTRDETQYF.

This sequence joins TRBV24-1 and TRBJ2-1; tentatively, D is TRBD1 (5 bases). With 7 bases removed from V and 8 bases from J, the gap between germline ends came to 14 bases. Germline CDR1 KGHDR, CDR2 SFDVKD. The CDR3 runs 13 residues. The DNA of the CDR3 is TGTGCCACCAGGGGGCACTCCGCGGATGAGCAGTTCTTC. It specifies CATRGHSADEQFF.

The chain is built from TRBV30 and TRBJ1-1, with 11 nucleotides matching TRBD1. There are 14 residues in the CDR3. Trimming removed 4 bases from V and 4 bases from J; junction bases left unmatched: 5. Germline loops: CDR1 GTSNPN, CDR2 SVGIG (reference sequence). The CDR3 sequence: CAWNRDRGATEAFF. CDR3 DNA sequence: TGTGCCTGGAACCGGGACAGGGGGGCCACTGAAGCTTTCTTT.

The gene calls are TRBV5-1 and TRBJ1-5; D is unresolved. The CDR3 is 13 residues long. Trimming pared 0 bases from V and 4 bases from J, leaving 5 bases between. The germline V gene encodes CDR1 SGHRS and CDR2 YFSETQ. The CDR3 loop reads CASSLGANQPQHF. CDR3 coding DNA: TGCGCCAGCAGCTTGGGGGCGAATCAGCCCCAGCATTTT.

The chain has TRBV5-1 and TRBJ2-3; the D gene is possibly TRBD2 (5 bases). Trimming cost V 0 bases and J 1 base, with 6 bases left between them. Per the germline V gene, CDR1 is SGHRS and CDR2 is YFSETQ. This CDR3 is built from 14 residues. In DNA, the CDR3 is TGCGCCAGCAGCTTGGCAGCGGGCACAGATACGCAGTATTTT. The encoded protein is CASSLAAGTDTQYF. The whole variable domain, filled in from reference TRBV5-1 and TRBJ2-3, reads KAGVTQTPRYLIKTRGQQVTLSCSPISGHRSVSWYQQTPGQGLQFLFEYFSETQRNKGNFPGRFSGRQFSNSRSEMNVSTLELGDSALYLCASSLAAGTDTQYFGPGTRLTVL.

This rearrangement joins TRBV2 to TRBJ2-1, with TRBD2 matching 8 bases. V trimming: 2 bases; J trimming: 5 bases; junction bases outside the gene matches: 8. This CDR3 contains 16 residues. The germline gives CDR1 SNHLY, CDR2 FYNNEI. The CDR3 coding sequence is TGTGCCAGCAGTGAAAGACTAGCGTCAGTCGACAATGAGCAGTTCTTC. It yields the protein CASSERLASVDNEQFF.

The V call is TRBV7-9, the J call TRBJ2-7; 9 nucleotides align to TRBD1. Germline V gene lookup returns CDR1 SEHNR and CDR2 FQNEAQ (reference sequence). The CDR3 runs to 16 residues. The J segment lost 0 bases and the V segment lost 1 base, leaving 4 bases of the junction unmatched. As DNA, the CDR3 is TGTGCCAGCAGCTTAGAGGGACAGGGTAACTCCTACGAGCAGTACTTC. Protein sequence: CASSLEGQGNSYEQYF.

The V call is TRBV19, the J call TRBJ2-7; 8 nucleotides line up with TRBD1. V lost 2 bases, J lost 3 bases, and 6 bases stayed unmatched. CDR1 and CDR2 from the germline V gene are LNHDA and SQIVND (reference sequence). CDR3 length: 15 residues. For the CDR3, the DNA is TGTGCCAGTAGTATATCTGGACAGGGTTTCTACGAGCAGTACTTC. It specifies CASSISGQGFYEQYF.

This clone was seen just once. CDR3 amino acids: CASSEARSTDTQYF. CDR3 sequence (DNA): TGTGCCAGCAGTGAAGCGCGGAGCACAGATACGCAGTATTTT. The V call is TRBV2, the J call TRBJ2-3; D not certain. V lost 0 bases and J lost 0, with 4 bases in between. This CDR3 has 14 amino acids. Germline assignment: CDR1 SNHLY and CDR2 FYNNEI.